The 22 T cell receptor beta chains below come from one sample, sequenced in a study of T cells in Graves' hyperthyroidism and ophthalmopathy. TCR beta CDR3 region amplification was performed from RNA transcripts. A first-round RT-PCR of the TCR CDR3 used the HTBI primer set. TCRdb recomputed calls from the multiplex PCR reads with MiXCR, one row per CDR3 protein. The table lists under 750,000 distinct CDR3 sequences, about 19% of them singletons. Sequencing used blood. The receptors derive from a woman aged 50 to 60 with Graves' hyperthyroidism that later progressed to Graves' ophthalmopathy.

DNA of the CDR3: TGTGCCAGCAGCGTAGGGCCGGGGGGCAACACTGAAGCTTTCTTT. Translating gives CASSVGPGGNTEAFF. V and J are TRBV9 and TRBJ1-1; D is possibly TRBD1 (6 bases). The V gene lost 0 bases and the J gene lost 2 bases, with 11 bases spanning the gap. The CDR3 contains 15 residues. Germline loops: CDR1 SGDLS, CDR2 YYNGEE.

This clonotype turned up a few times. This sequence joins TRBV7-9 and TRBJ2-2; D gene uncertain. Trimming removed 1 base from V and 4 bases from J, with 7 bases in between. In germline, CDR1 is SEHNR, CDR2 FQNEAQ (reference sequence). This CDR3 has 14 residues. CDR3 residues: CASSLDIGTGELFF. The CDR3 nucleotides are TGTGCCAGCAGCTTAGACATAGGCACCGGGGAGCTGTTTTTT.

The chain combines TRBV7-3 with TRBJ1-1; 9 bases line up with TRBD1. V lost 6 bases, J lost 3 bases, and 5 bases stayed unmatched. Looked up from germline, CDR1 is SGHTA and CDR2 is FQGTGA. The length of the CDR3 is 14 residues. CDR3 nucleotides: TGTGCCAGCAGGGACAGGGGTTTGGACACTGAAGCTTTCTTT. This gives the protein CASRDRGLDTEAFF.

CDR3 in amino acids: CASNLGLSSYNEQFF. CDR3 coding DNA: TGTGCCAGTAACCTAGGACTAAGTTCTTACAATGAGCAGTTCTTC. The V call is TRBV19, the J call TRBJ2-1; D is possibly TRBD2 (6 bases). Germline V gene sequence: CDR1 LNHDA, CDR2 SQIVND (reference sequence). The CDR3 loop spans 15 amino acids. Trimming took 7 bases from V and 4 from J, leaving 17 bases between them. Full variable domain (outside the CDR3, taken from reference TRBV19 and TRBJ2-1): DGGITQSPKYLFRKEGQNVTLSCEQNLNHDAMYWYRQDPGQGLRLIYYSQIVNDFQKGDIAEGYSVSREKKESFPLTVTSAQKNPTAFYLCASNLGLSSYNEQFFGPGTRLTVL.

The table lists this clonotype with many counts. The chain uses TRBV30 and TRBJ2-7, with 7 nucleotides matching TRBD1. After removal of 5 bases from V and 6 bases from J, the junction contained 10 bases not matched to a gene. Germline V gene lookup returns CDR1 GTSNPN and CDR2 SVGIG (reference sequence). The CDR3 spans 13 residues. CDR3: CAWETGKQVEQYF. DNA for the CDR3: TGTGCCTGGGAGACAGGGAAACAAGTCGAGCAGTACTTC.

This chain joins TRBV18 and TRBJ2-5; 10 bases align to TRBD2. Germline lookup yields CDR1 KGHSH and CDR2 LQKENI. The ends lost 2 bases at V and 5 bases at J; junction bases unmatched: 11. This CDR3 has 17 amino acids. The CDR3 nucleotides read TGTGCCAGCTCACCAGAGATTAGCGGGGGGACAAGCGAGACCCAGTACTTC. This encodes CASSPEISGGTSETQYF.

The sample holds a few counts of this clonotype. Being one base from a much bigger clone, this may be a read error. This chain uses TRBV3-1 with TRBJ2-1; 7 bases agree with TRBD2. The germline gives CDR1 LGHDT, CDR2 YNNKEL (reference sequence). The CDR3 length is 14 residues. CDR3 DNA: TGTGCCGGCAGCTACCTCGGGGGAGGGAATGAGCAGTTCTTC. Translating it yields CAGSYLGGGNEQFF.

This clonotype was seen a handful of times. The chain joins TRBV7-9 to TRBJ1-1; TRBD1 aligns across 9 bases. The germline gives CDR1 SEHNR, CDR2 FQNEAQ (reference sequence). CDR3 size: 15 residues. V was clipped by 0 bases and J by 6 bases; unmatched bases: 5. CDR3 sequence (DNA): TGTGCCAGCAGCTTAGCGCCGGGACAGGGACCTGAAGCTTTCTTT. Protein sequence: CASSLAPGQGPEAFF.

The rearrangement uses TRBV7-9 and TRBJ1-4, with D tentatively TRBD1 (5 bases). This CDR3 has 15 residues. Per the germline V gene, CDR1 is SEHNR and CDR2 is FQNEAQ (reference sequence). Trimming removed 0 bases at V and 10 bases at J, with 15 bases between. The CDR3 sequence: CASSLAQGVAGKLFF. CDR3 coding DNA: TGTGCCAGCAGCTTAGCGCAGGGCGTAGCAGGAAAACTGTTTTTT. Using reference TRBV7-9 and TRBJ1-4 for the parts outside the CDR3, the full variable domain is DTGVSQNPRHKITKRGQNVTFRCDPISEHNRLYWYRQTLGQGPEFLTYFQNEAQLEKSRLLSDRFSAERPKGSFSTLEIQRTEQGDSAMYLCASSLAQGVAGKLFFGSGTQLSVL.

The V call is TRBV15, the J call TRBJ1-4; TRBD1 might be the D (5 bases). V dropped 4 bases and J dropped 8 bases, with 17 bases sitting between them. The CDR3 spans 15 residues. The germline CDR1 and CDR2 sequences are LNHNV and YYDKDF (reference sequence). The CDR3 is CATSTPGGGKEKLFF. CDR3 DNA sequence: TGTGCCACCAGCACCCCCGGGGGAGGGAAGGAAAAACTGTTTTTT.

Only a few counts were recorded for this clonotype. This chain connects TRBV5-1 to TRBJ2-1, with D possibly matching TRBD2 (5 bases). The V end lost 6 bases, the J end lost 9 bases, and 16 bases lay between the germline ends. The CDR3 runs 13 residues. Germline V gene data show CDR1 as SGHRS and CDR2 as YFSETQ. CDR3 protein: CASTSEGFTEQFF. CDR3 DNA: TGCGCCAGCACCTCAGAGGGTTTCACTGAGCAGTTCTTC. Full variable domain (rest looked up from reference TRBV5-1 and TRBJ2-1): KAGVTQTPRYLIKTRGQQVTLSCSPISGHRSVSWYQQTPGQGLQFLFEYFSETQRNKGNFPGRFSGRQFSNSRSEMNVSTLELGDSALYLCASTSEGFTEQFFGPGTRLTVL.

The rearrangement links TRBV5-4 to TRBJ1-3; TRBD1 matches 7 bases. Looked up from germline, CDR1 is SGHNT and CDR2 is YYREEE (reference sequence). This CDR3 contains 14 residues. With 4 bases clipped from V and 8 bases from J, the junction kept 9 bases outside the gene matches. The DNA for the CDR3 is TGTGCCAGCAGCGATCAAGACAGGGAGCACACCATATATTTT. Its protein is CASSDQDREHTIYF.

Turning to this clonotype: This clone may be a read error of a much larger clone one base away. V and J are TRBV7-9 and TRBJ2-5; D perhaps matches TRBD1 (6 bases). Germline V gene data show CDR1 as SEHNR and CDR2 as FQNEAQ (reference sequence). This CDR3 has 15 residues. The CDR3 spells CASSFLQGREESQYF. CDR3 in DNA: TGTGCCAGCAGCTTTTTACAGGGCAGGGAAGAGTCCCAGTACTTC. The full variable domain, in which reference TRBV7-9 and TRBJ2-5 provide the parts outside the CDR3, is DTGVSQNPRHKITKRGQNVTFRCDPISEHNRLYWYRQTLGQGPEFLTYFQNEAQLEKSRLLSDRFSAERPKGSFSTLEIQRTEQGDSAMYLCASSFLQGREESQYFGPGTRLLVL.

The chain is built from TRBV12-3 or TRBV12-4 and TRBJ2-1; 12 positions agree with TRBD2. V lost 3 bases to trimming and J lost 3 bases; unmatched junction nucleotides: 3. The CDR3 covers 16 residues. The CDR3 DNA follows: TGTGCCAGCAGTTTTCCTAGCGGGGGGGGCTACAATGAGCAGTTCTTC. Translated: CASSFPSGGGYNEQFF.

This clonotype was counted ten times or more. This chain joins TRBV10-3 and TRBJ2-5; no clear D gene. CDR1 ENHRY and CDR2 SYGVKD come from the germline V gene. Trimming took off 0 bases at V and 6 bases at J, with 11 bases between the two ends. The CDR3 extends over 14 amino acids. The CDR3 sequence is CAISESRTDQTQYF. The CDR3 nucleotides are TGTGCCATCAGTGAGTCGAGAACGGACCAGACCCAGTACTTC.

This clonotype was recorded many times. V gene TRBV7-2 combines with J gene TRBJ1-4, with 10 bases lining up with TRBD1. This CDR3 spans 16 amino acids. Trimming took 0 bases from V and 7 from J; bases not matched to a gene: 5. The germline CDR1 and CDR2 sequences are SGHTA and FQGNSA. The CDR3 nucleotides are TGTGCCAGCAGCTTAGCGACGACAGGGGGCGGTGAAAAACTGTTTTTT. Translating it yields CASSLATTGGGEKLFF.

This sequence joins TRBV3-1 and TRBJ2-1; D is ambiguous. CDR3 length: 13 residues. Trimming pared 1 base from V and 8 bases from J, leaving 9 bases between. In germline, CDR1 is LGHDT, CDR2 YNNKEL (reference sequence). The CDR3: CASSQGLSHEQFF. The CDR3 DNA is TGTGCCAGCAGCCAAGGGCTTTCCCATGAGCAGTTCTTC.

This clonotype was seen more than once but under ten times. J is TRBJ1-4 and V is TRBV6-1, with D maybe TRBD1 (5 bases). Germline loops: CDR1 MNHNS, CDR2 SASEGT. The CDR3 contains 15 residues. The ends were cut back, 5 bases at V and 0 bases at J, with 10 bases in the middle. The CDR3 loop is CASSYRRATNEKLFF. The DNA for the CDR3 is TGTGCCAGCAGTTACAGGAGAGCAACTAATGAAAAACTGTTTTTT.

This clonotype was detected many times. The chain has TRBV20-1 and TRBJ1-1; D not certain. Per the germline V gene, CDR1 is DFQATT and CDR2 is SNEGSKA (reference sequence). The CDR3 contains 13 residues. V dropped 6 bases and J dropped 7 bases, with 18 bases sitting between them. The DNA of the CDR3 is TGCAGTGCGGAGGTTGTGGGCCCCGATGAAGCTTTCTTT. Translating gives CSAEVVGPDEAFF.

Details on this clonotype: This sequence may be a read error, since a much larger clone differs from it by one base. This chain uses TRBV30 with TRBJ1-1; TRBD1 might be the D (5 bases). Germline lookup yields CDR1 GTSNPN and CDR2 SVGIG (reference sequence). This CDR3 is built from 11 residues. CDR3 nucleotide sequence: TGTGCCTGGAGCGGGGCGTCTGAAGCTCTCTTT. The encoded protein is CAWSGASEALF.

The rearrangement uses TRBV3-1 and TRBJ2-7; 8 positions agree with TRBD2. This CDR3 contains 14 residues. From germline, CDR1 is LGHDT and CDR2 YNNKEL (reference sequence). J lost 5 bases, V lost 1 base, and 4 bases had no gene match. The chain's CDR3 is CASSQAGTRHEQYF. The DNA for the CDR3 is TGTGCCAGCAGCCAAGCCGGGACTAGACACGAGCAGTACTTC.

The chain employs TRBV6-1 and TRBJ2-2, with 15 bases identical to TRBD2. This CDR3 comprises 16 residues. Trimming took 7 bases from V and 6 from J; bases not matched to a gene: 6. CDR1 and CDR2 (germline): MNHNS, SASEGT. The CDR3 region has the DNA TGTGCCAGCAACGCCGGACTAGCGGGGGGGCCCGGGGAGCTGTTTTTT. This codes for CASNAGLAGGPGELFF.